Shown below are 18 T cell receptor beta chains from a single sample sequenced in a study of blood T cells in healthy people across ages. Combining a sample-barcoded 5' primer with a J-beta primer mix, a second PCR ran for roughly 7 to 11 cycles. TCRdb reprocessed the 5' RACE reads with MiXCR, giving one entry per CDR3 protein. The sample consists of some 1.5 million distinct CDR3 sequences, 25% to 30% of them appearing once. The material sequenced was blood. Receptors originate from a woman aged 25 to 39 in good health.

The rearrangement joins TRBV5-6 to TRBJ2-7; 8 bases are shared with TRBD1. Judging by the DNA end, TRBJ2-5 fits better; the J call may be wrong. Germline V gene sequence: CDR1 SGHDT, CDR2 YYEEEE. The CDR3 contains 15 residues. CDR3 residues: CASSLGQGGVETQYF. As DNA, the CDR3 is TGTGCCAGCAGCCTCGGACAGGGAGGAGTGGAGACCCAGTACTTC.

This chain connects TRBV28 to TRBJ1-2; TRBD1 agrees at 8 bases. V lost 5 bases to trimming and J lost 4 bases; unmatched junction nucleotides: 9. The CDR3 is 15 amino acids. Germline CDR1 is MDHEN and CDR2 is SYDVKM. CDR3 residues: CASSIGQGGGYGYTF. CDR3 DNA sequence: TGTGCCAGCAGTATAGGACAGGGTGGGGGCTATGGCTACACCTTC.

This clonotype was seen repeatedly, ten times or more. The chain links TRBV28 to TRBJ2-7; TRBD2 matches 13 bases. Unmatched junction bases numbered 7, after V lost 7 bases and J lost 4 bases. CDR1 is MDHEN and CDR2 is SYDVKM in the germline V gene. The CDR3 runs 15 residues. The CDR3 sequence: CASTPGTSGAYEQYF. The DNA of the CDR3 is TGTGCCAGCACTCCGGGGACTAGCGGGGCATACGAGCAGTACTTC.

A note on this clonotype: One junction end does not reproduce the germline sequence, and a read error may be involved. Here the CDR3 reads CATRQANTGERFF. The CDR3 DNA reads as TGTGCCACCAGACAGGCGAACACCGGGGAGCGGTTTTTT. The chain combines TRBV12-3 or TRBV12-4 with TRBJ2-2; D is possibly TRBD1 (6 bases). This CDR3 comprises 13 residues.

V is TRBV6-1 and J is TRBJ2-1; 7 bases match TRBD2. With V trimmed by 5 bases and J by 6 bases, 7 bases remained unmatched. The CDR3 consists of 14 residues. Per the germline V gene, CDR1 is MNHNS and CDR2 is SASEGT. CDR3: CASSFGRVGNEQFF. CDR3 sequence (DNA): TGTGCCAGCAGTTTTGGGAGGGTAGGCAATGAGCAGTTCTTC.

This clonotype was detected only a few times. The gene calls are TRBV7-2 and TRBJ2-2; 7 positions match TRBD2. Germline V CDR1 and CDR2: SGHTA, FQGNSA. CDR3 length equals 16 residues. V lost 1 base, J lost 4 bases, and 6 bases stayed unmatched. CDR3 loop: CASSLVSAGSTGELFF. The DNA for the CDR3 is TGTGCCAGCAGCTTAGTTTCAGCGGGGAGCACCGGGGAGCTGTTTTTT.

The chain has TRBV7-2 and TRBJ1-6; 8 bases are shared with TRBD1. This CDR3 has 16 residues. Germline lookup yields CDR1 SGHTA and CDR2 FQGNSA. Trimming cost V 4 bases and J 10 bases; bases outside gene matches: 12. CDR3 loop: CASSWRWTGPSSPLHF. The CDR3 DNA follows: TGTGCCAGCAGCTGGCGATGGACAGGGCCGTCGTCACCCCTCCACTTT.

A few counts support this clonotype. J is TRBJ1-4 and V is TRBV3-1; D remains ambiguous. Per germline, CDR1 LGHDT and CDR2 YNNKEL (reference sequence). The CDR3 is 12 amino acids. V gave up 3 bases and J gave up 8 bases, with 7 bases separating them. The DNA for the CDR3 is TGTGCCAGCAGCCACGATCCGGAAAAACTGTTTTTT. Protein sequence: CASSHDPEKLFF.

This clonotype came up once. The chain carries TRBV14 and TRBJ2-4; TRBD2 matches at 9 bases. TRBJ2-7 explains the end of the DNA better; the J call may be wrong. Germline V gene data show CDR1 as SGHDN and CDR2 as FVKESK. The CDR3 covers 15 residues. The CDR3 sequence is CASSQPGLAGYEQYF. The CDR3 region has the DNA TGTGCCAGCAGCCAACCGGGACTAGCAGGCTACGAGCAGTACTTC.

This clonotype was seen only a few times. The chain employs TRBV5-1 and TRBJ2-6; 7 bases align to TRBD2. CDR3 size: 16 residues. Trimming cost V 0 bases and J 2 bases; bases outside gene matches: 2. Germline V CDR1 and CDR2: SGHRS, YFSETQ. The DNA for the CDR3 is TGCGCCAGCAGCTTGGGGACTAGTACTGGGGCCAACGTCCTGACTTTC. Its translation is CASSLGTSTGANVLTF.

The rearrangement uses TRBV10-2 and TRBJ1-5, with no clear D. The V gene's germline CDR1 is WSHSY and CDR2 SAAADI. The CDR3 covers 10 residues. Trimming took off 8 bases at V and 10 bases at J, with 9 bases between the two ends. CDR3 region: CASGFEPQHF. In DNA form, the CDR3 reads TGCGCCAGCGGCTTTGAACCCCAGCATTTT.

This clonotype has just a few counts. A junction boundary mismatches the germline segment, possibly from a read error. The V call is TRBV14, the J call TRBJ2-3; 8 bases map to TRBD1. CDR1 is SGHDN and CDR2 is FVKESK in the germline V gene. The CDR3 is made up of 15 amino acids. The CDR3 here is CASSRGDRTGDTRYF. The CDR3 DNA reads as TGTGCCAGCAGCCGCGGGGACAGGACCGGGGATACGCGGTATTTT.

This clonotype was found a few times. The rearrangement links TRBV10-3 to TRBJ2-3; possibly TRBD1 for D (6 bases). Germline V lookup: CDR1 ENHRY, CDR2 SYGVKD. Deletions cut 3 bases from V and 6 bases from J, with 19 bases between. This CDR3 region has 16 residues. The CDR3 DNA reads TGTGCCATCAGTGACGGAGGATACAGGGCCTCCGATACGCAGTATTTT. Residues: CAISDGGYRASDTQYF.

This clonotype has only a few counts. The V and J genes are TRBV7-3 and TRBJ2-1, with 8 bases identical to TRBD2. CDR3 size: 16 residues. In germline, CDR1 is SGHTA, CDR2 FQGTGA. V lost 1 base to trimming and J lost 6 bases; unmatched junction nucleotides: 8. DNA of the CDR3: TGTGCCAGCAGCTTAATGTTGCGAGCGGGGGCCAATGAGCAGTTCTTC. It translates to CASSLMLRAGANEQFF.

Points on this clonotype: This may arise from a read error, as a much more abundant clone is one base away. The V and J genes are TRBV5-1 and TRBJ2-1; 13 bases agree with TRBD2. Germline V gene data show CDR1 as SGHRS and CDR2 as YFSETQ. This CDR3 has 15 residues. Here the CDR3 reads CTSSSTSGRANEQFF. The CDR3 DNA is TGCACCAGCAGCTCTACTAGCGGGAGGGCAAATGAGCAGTTCTTC.

In this sample, this clonotype turned up a few times. The chain uses TRBV10-2 and TRBJ2-2; 11 bases map to TRBD1. CDR3 length: 16 residues. The germline V gene has CDR1 WSHSY and CDR2 SAAADI. J was trimmed by 7 bases and V by 4 bases; bases with no gene match: 8. The CDR3 nucleotides read TGCGCCAGCAGTGTGGGGACAGGGGGTGGTAGCGGGGAGCTGTTTTTT. Encoded protein: CASSVGTGGGSGELFF.

In its sample, this clonotype was seen a few times. CDR3 amino acids: CASSPSSGGYNEQYF. CDR3 bases: TGTGCCAGCAGCCCGAGTAGCGGGGGATACAATGAGCAGTACTTC. The chain combines TRBV6-5 with TRBJ2-7; TRBD2 matches at 9 bases. Germline V CDR1 and CDR2: MNHEY, SVGAGI. The CDR3 runs 15 residues. V was pared by 6 bases and J by 7 bases, with 13 bases of the junction left unmatched.

The rearrangement uses TRBV7-9 and TRBJ2-3, with D possibly matching TRBD2 (5 bases). CDR1 SEHNR and CDR2 FQNEAQ come from the germline V gene (reference sequence). The CDR3 is 15 residues long. V was clipped by 5 bases and J by 2 bases, with 14 bases between them. The CDR3 loop is CASSHVGSTTDTQYF. The DNA of the CDR3 is TGTGCCAGCAGCCACGTAGGGAGCACCACAGATACGCAGTATTTT. Variable domain in full (rest from reference TRBV7-9 and TRBJ2-3): DTGVSQNPRHKITKRGQNVTFRCDPISEHNRLYWYRQTLGQGPEFLTYFQNEAQLEKSRLLSDRFSAERPKGSFSTLEIQRTEQGDSAMYLCASSHVGSTTDTQYFGPGTRLTVL.